This is a list of T cell receptor beta chains from one sample in a study of cytomegalovirus exposure and HLA in healthy donors. The method was immunoSEQ multiplex PCR; TCRdb's version includes in-frame clones alone and lacks a portion of them. The sample consists of 65,000 to 80,000 clones, approximately 69% of them appearing once. The sample was PBMCs. The receptor source for this set is a man between 35 and 55 years old in good health and CMV-seropositive. Each CDR3 is given without its conserved first and last residue. Fields, in order: V gene, J gene, CDR3 protein.

v_gene: TRBV28
j_gene: TRBJ2-7
CDR3aa: ASSLRAQTGQY

v_gene: TRBV29-1
j_gene: TRBJ2-3
CDR3aa: SVHGRGDTQY

v_gene: TRBV4-2
j_gene: TRBJ2-2
CDR3aa: ASSPFDRASTGELF

v_gene: TRBV2
j_gene: TRBJ1-2
CDR3aa: ASSRVYGYT

v_gene: TRBV6-1
j_gene: TRBJ2-5
CDR3aa: ASSAVSGGKETQY

v_gene: TRBV9
j_gene: TRBJ2-4
CDR3aa: ASSVEGGVENIQY

v_gene: TRBV4-2
j_gene: TRBJ2-2
CDR3aa: ASSQVDSGELF

v_gene: TRBV6-5
j_gene: TRBJ1-2
CDR3aa: ASSLFGTDGYT

v_gene: TRBV6-1
j_gene: TRBJ1-3
CDR3aa: ASSADRGPGY

v_gene: TRBV7-2
j_gene: TRBJ1-2
CDR3aa: ASSLGGRTYGYT

v_gene: TRBV29-1
j_gene: TRBJ2-3
CDR3aa: SVEVELADTQY

v_gene: TRBV7-2
j_gene: TRBJ1-1
CDR3aa: ASSFSSGNTEAF

v_gene: TRBV4-2
j_gene: TRBJ2-7
CDR3aa: ASSQDAASEQY

v_gene: TRBV5-1
j_gene: TRBJ1-1
CDR3aa: ASSPRTGEGNTEAF

v_gene: TRBV10-1
j_gene: TRBJ2-1
CDR3aa: ASSDRGRGNEQF

v_gene: TRBV13
j_gene: TRBJ2-1
CDR3aa: ASSSLELAGGSNEQF

v_gene: TRBV5-8
j_gene: TRBJ2-7
CDR3aa: ASSLVLKQGYEQY

v_gene: TRBV28
j_gene: TRBJ1-1
CDR3aa: ASSLTGWREAF

v_gene: TRBV18
j_gene: TRBJ1-3
CDR3aa: ASSPPGRRLNTIY